This is a list of T cell receptor beta chains from one sample in a study of cytomegalovirus exposure and HLA in healthy donors. TCRdb's table, derived via immunoSEQ multiplex PCR, lists solely in-frame clones and lacks some. Here the sample spans 150,000 to 200,000 clones, approximately 81% being singletons. Sequenced input: PBMCs. These TCRs come from a boy between 2 and 10 years old in good health and CMV-seronegative. CDR3s include the opening cysteine and the closing phenylalanine or tryptophan. A D gene is named only where the DNA matches it firmly. For some rows the clone size is stated as once, few or many, or as a class when expanded; others skip it.

d_call	v_call	j_call	cdr3_length	clone_size	cdr3_nt	cdr3_aa
TRBD1	TRBV6-1	TRBJ2-2	15	NA	TGTGCCAGCAGCGATGGACAGGGGAGATCCGGGGAGCTGTTTTTT	CASSDGQGRSGELFF
TRBD2	TRBV5-6	TRBJ2-7	16	few	TGTGCCAGCAGCTTGGTGAAGACTAGCGGGAACTACGAGCAGTACTTC	CASSLVKTSGNYEQYF
TRBD2	TRBV6-6	TRBJ2-1	16	few	TGTGCCAGCAGACAAACACTAGCGGGAGGGAACAATGAGCAGTTCTTC	CASRQTLAGGNNEQFF
NA	TRBV6-5	TRBJ2-7	14	NA	TGTGCCAGCAGGGACGGTCGGGGTGTAGACGAGCAGTACTTC	CASRDGRGVDEQYF
TRBD2	TRBV11-2	TRBJ2-5	17	NA	TGTGCCAGCAGCTTGGGCCTAGCGGGAGGGCCGGGAGAGACCCAGTACTTC	CASSLGLAGGPGETQYF
NA	TRBV2	TRBJ2-7	14	NA	TGTGCCAGCAGTGTGACAGAAAATACCTACGAGCAGTACTTC	CASSVTENTYEQYF
NA	TRBV28	TRBJ2-7	15	once	TGTGCCACCAACCCCTACAGGGAAAATTCCTACGAGCAGTACTTC	CATNPYRENSYEQYF
NA	TRBV2	TRBJ1-2	17	NA	TGTGCCTTCCCAGTGCGTGACAGCCACAAAAAGCCCTATGGCTACACCTTC	CAFPVRDSHKKPYGYTF
NA	TRBV6-5	TRBJ1-1	14	NA	TGTGCCAGCAGTCCACAGTCGTCCGGTACTGAAGCTTTCTTT	CASSPQSSGTEAFF
NA	TRBV6-6	TRBJ1-1	14	few	TGTGCCAGCAGTTCCCACGGAGGTGGCACTGAAGCTTTCTTT	CASSSHGGGTEAFF
NA	TRBV5-1	TRBJ2-7	16	NA	TGCGCCAGCAGCTTGGCTTGGGGCCTCATATCCTACGAGCAGTACTTC	CASSLAWGLISYEQYF
TRBD1	TRBV5-1	TRBJ2-4	16	NA	TGCGCCAGCAGCTTGGTAGGGGGCCTAGCCAAAAACATTCAGTACTTC	CASSLVGGLAKNIQYF
NA	TRBV5-1	TRBJ2-7	12	NA	TGCGCCAGCAGCTTTGGCGGTCGCGAGCAGTACTTC	CASSFGGREQYF
NA	TRBV27	TRBJ2-4	15	NA	TGTGCCAGCAGTTTATCTGGAGGGTCCAAAAACATTCAGTACTTC	CASSLSGGSKNIQYF
NA	TRBV6-1	TRBJ2-5	14	NA	TGTGCCAGCAGTGAAGCACCCCTACAAGAGACCCAGTACTTC	CASSEAPLQETQYF
NA	TRBV30	TRBJ1-6	17	NA	TGTGCCTGGAGCAGGAGGGGCAGGAGCTCCTATAATTCACCCCTCCACTTT	CAWSRRGRSSYNSPLHF